These 19 T cell receptor beta chains were all obtained from the same sample, sequenced in a study of cytomegalovirus exposure and HLA in healthy donors. In the PCR, 60 Vbeta and 13 Jbeta primers were used. Using immunoSEQ multiplex PCR, the repertoire was profiled, and TCRdb retains in-frame clones only, with some absent. The table includes 150,000 to 200,000 clones, roughly 80% detected once. Input material: PBMCs. The source of these receptors is a male donor in good health and CMV-seropositive.

This chain uses TRBV11-3 with TRBJ2-7; 8 nucleotides align to TRBD1. Germline CDR1 reads SGHNT; CDR2 reads YENEEA. V shed 3 bases and J 0 bases; nucleotides not matched to a gene: 7. CDR3 length equals 16 residues. The CDR3 DNA follows: TGTGCCAGCAGCTTTCCATCGGACAGGGTCTCCTACGAGCAGTACTTC. Its translation is CASSFPSDRVSYEQYF.

The J gene is TRBJ2-5, the V gene TRBV5-1; TRBD2 is a possible D gene (5 bases). CDR3 size: 12 residues. Germline values: CDR1 SGHRS, CDR2 YFSETQ. Trimming removed 4 bases from V and 5 bases from J, with 9 bases in between. The CDR3 loop is CASSRTSETQYF. The DNA for the CDR3 is TGCGCCAGCAGCCGTACTAGTGAGACCCAGTACTTC.

The chain joins TRBV13 to TRBJ2-3; TRBD2 matches at 11 bases. The ends lost 0 bases at V and 4 bases at J; junction bases unmatched: 6. The CDR3 has 17 amino acids. Germline CDR1 PRHDT, CDR2 FYEKMQ (reference sequence). CDR3 in DNA: TGTGCCAGCAGCTTAGGCCTGCTAGCGGGAGGACCAGATACGCAGTATTTT. Protein sequence: CASSLGLLAGGPDTQYF. The whole variable domain, remainder taken from reference TRBV13 and TRBJ2-3, is AAGVIQSPRHLIKEKRETATLKCYPIPRHDTVYWYQQGPGQDPQFLISFYEKMQSDKGSIPDRFSAQQFSDYHSELNMSSLELGDSALYFCASSLGLLAGGPDTQYFGPGTRLTVL.

V and J are TRBV5-1 and TRBJ2-5, with 8 bases matching TRBD1. This CDR3 region has 15 residues. The J segment lost 2 bases and the V segment lost 7 bases, leaving 10 bases of the junction unmatched. Germline V gene data show CDR1 as SGHRS and CDR2 as YFSETQ. CDR3 amino acids: CASRRQGMIQETQYF. In DNA form, the CDR3 reads TGCGCCAGCCGCAGACAGGGGATGATTCAAGAGACCCAGTACTTC.

This chain joins TRBV27 and TRBJ2-1, with 8 bases aligning to TRBD2. The CDR3 is made up of 18 amino acids. V dropped 3 bases and J dropped 7; count of bases not matched to a gene: 17. Germline assignment: CDR1 MNHEY and CDR2 SMNVEV (reference sequence). The DNA for the CDR3 is TGTGCCAGCAGTTTTAGGGGAGCGGGGGAGTGGGGGGCTAATGAGCAGTTCTTC. It codes for CASSFRGAGEWGANEQFF.

This clone was observed a single time. This chain uses TRBV5-8 with TRBJ1-5, with no clear D. The CDR3 sequence is 14 residues long. The V end lost 0 bases, the J end lost 6 bases, and 10 bases lay between the germline ends. CDR1 is SGHTS and CDR2 is YDEGEE in the germline V gene. The CDR3 loop reads CASSLAGRGQPQHF. The CDR3 region has the DNA TGTGCCAGCAGCTTGGCGGGGAGAGGTCAGCCCCAGCATTTT.

This chain connects TRBV9 to TRBJ1-2, with a possible D match to TRBD1 (6 bases). V was trimmed by 4 bases and J by 4 bases, leaving 14 bases between them. The CDR3 runs to 14 residues. Germline CDR1 SGDLS, CDR2 YYNGEE. This CDR3 is CASSLEQGGYGYTF. In DNA form, the CDR3 reads TGTGCCAGCAGCCTCGAACAAGGGGGCTATGGCTACACCTTC.

The gene calls are TRBV27 and TRBJ2-5, with a possible D match to TRBD2 (7 bases). This CDR3 is 15 amino acids long. The ends were cut back, 4 bases at V and 4 bases at J, with 16 bases in the middle. The germline CDR1 and CDR2 sequences are MNHEY and SMNVEV (reference sequence). The CDR3 region has the DNA TGTGCCAGCAGTTCCTTTGGGGGGGCAGGAGAGACCCAGTACTTC. Translated: CASSSFGGAGETQYF.

This sequence joins TRBV7-2 and TRBJ2-7; weak D call: TRBD2 (6 bases). CDR1 and CDR2 from the germline V gene are SGHTA and FQGNSA. Trimming removed 10 bases from V and 1 base from J, with 14 bases in between. This CDR3 comprises 13 residues. CDR3 in amino acids: CATERRESYEQYF. As DNA, the CDR3 is TGTGCCACCGAGCGGAGGGAATCCTACGAGCAGTACTTC.

This rearrangement joins TRBV27 to TRBJ2-7, with TRBD1 matching over 7 bases. Trimming removed 7 bases from V and 3 bases from J; junction bases left unmatched: 6. Germline CDR1 MNHEY, CDR2 SMNVEV (reference sequence). The CDR3 runs to 13 residues. CDR3 region: CASIRTGGYEQYF. For the CDR3, the DNA is TGTGCCAGCATAAGGACAGGCGGCTACGAGCAGTACTTC.

The CDR3 DNA sequence: TGTGCCAGCAGCCCGGGACAGGGAAAGCGGGACACTGAAGCTTTCTTT. Translation gives CASSPGQGKRDTEAFF. The chain links TRBV5-4 to TRBJ1-1, with 9 bases lining up with TRBD1. Germline loops: CDR1 SGHNT, CDR2 YYREEE (reference sequence). There are 16 residues in the CDR3. J was trimmed by 3 bases and V by 4 bases; bases with no gene match: 10.

This clone was counted a few times. The gene calls are TRBV27 and TRBJ2-1, with TRBD2 identical over 9 bases. V was pared by 2 bases and J by 4 bases, with 3 bases of the junction left unmatched. CDR1 is MNHEY, CDR2 SMNVEV, per germline (reference sequence). This CDR3 contains 15 residues. The DNA for the CDR3 is TGTGCCAGCAGTTTAATAGCGGGGGCATACAATGAGCAGTTCTTC. The encoded protein is CASSLIAGAYNEQFF.

This rearrangement joins TRBV5-6 to TRBJ1-4; maybe TRBD1 (6 bases). Trimming stripped 1 base from V and 8 bases from J, with 12 bases between. There are 14 residues in the CDR3. Germline values: CDR1 SGHDT, CDR2 YYEEEE. The CDR3 sequence is CASSLQGLGEKLFF. As DNA, the CDR3 is TGTGCCAGCAGCTTGCAGGGGTTAGGGGAAAAACTGTTTTTT.

This clone occurred once. The chain uses TRBV27 and TRBJ1-6; tentative D call: TRBD1 (5 bases). From germline, CDR1 is MNHEY and CDR2 SMNVEV (reference sequence). CDR3 length: 16 amino acids. V shed 3 bases and J shed 4 bases, with 13 bases lying between them. CDR3 bases: TGTGCCAGCAGTTTGTTACAGGCAAATTATAATTCACCCCTCCACTTT. It translates to CASSLLQANYNSPLHF.

V and J are TRBV27 and TRBJ2-7; the D gene is possibly TRBD1 (5 bases). Trimming left V 5 bases short and J 2 bases short, with 16 bases between. From germline, CDR1 is MNHEY and CDR2 SMNVEV (reference sequence). This CDR3 contains 15 residues. Here the CDR3 DNA reads TGTGCCAGCAGTCTAAGACAGAGACCAGCCTACGAGCAGTACTTC. This encodes CASSLRQRPAYEQYF.

In its sample, this clone was seen once. This sequence joins TRBV5-8 and TRBJ2-3, with TRBD2 matching 11 bases. J gave up 1 base and V 0 bases, and 4 bases lay outside the gene matches. Germline V gives CDR1 SGHTS, CDR2 YDEGEE. CDR3 length: 17 residues. This CDR3 reads CASSLAGTSGGTDTQYF. The CDR3 DNA reads as TGTGCCAGCAGCTTGGCCGGGACTAGCGGTGGCACAGATACGCAGTATTTT.

The CDR3, as DNA: TGTGCCAGCACGGCGGGTCTCAATGAGCAGTTCTTC. The encoded protein is CASTAGLNEQFF. The V call is TRBV6-5, the J call TRBJ2-1; D possibly corresponds to TRBD2 (5 bases). In germline, CDR1 is MNHEY, CDR2 SVGAGI. The CDR3 consists of 12 residues. The V gene lost 7 bases and the J gene lost 6 bases, with 10 bases spanning the gap.

V usage is TRBV30 and J usage is TRBJ2-7, with TRBD2 identical over 8 bases. Germline V lookup: CDR1 GTSNPN, CDR2 SVGIG (reference sequence). This CDR3 has 13 residues. Unmatched junction bases numbered 6, after V lost 5 bases and J lost 3 bases. CDR3 region: CAWAPGLVYEQYF. CDR3 sequence (DNA): TGTGCCTGGGCCCCGGGACTAGTCTACGAGCAGTACTTC.

The chain is built from TRBV19 and TRBJ2-1; no clear D gene. The germline V gene has CDR1 LNHDA and CDR2 SQIVND (reference sequence). V lost 6 bases and J 0 bases, leaving 9 bases between the germline ends. This CDR3 contains 14 residues. CDR3 coding DNA: TGTGCCAGTAGGGGCATTGGCTCCTACAATGAGCAGTTCTTC. It specifies CASRGIGSYNEQFF.